These T cell receptor beta chains were read from a single sample in a study of siplizumab effects on memory and regulatory T cells. Using immunoSEQ multiplex PCR, the repertoire was profiled, and TCRdb retains in-frame clones only, with some absent. The sample yields tens of thousands of clones, less than 95% seen once. The sample taken for sequencing was CD8+ T cells sorted from blood. All receptors derive from a human donor in good health. CDR3s leave out the opening cysteine and the closing phenylalanine or tryptophan. The D gene is left open where the match is weak.

>TRBD2|TRBJ2-1|TRBV19
ASSILSGGDNEQF
>NA|TRBJ2-7|TRBV27
ASSPRQTYEQY
>TRBD1|TRBJ1-1|TRBV27
ASSFLGQGSTEAF
>NA|TRBJ2-5|TRBV5-4
ASSQGGPETQY
>NA|TRBJ1-2|TRBV6-6
ASSYNSVYGYT
>NA|TRBJ1-3|TRBV9
ASSVGLGTGNTIY
>NA|TRBJ2-1|TRBV19
ASSILGLNEQF
>NA|TRBJ1-2|TRBV27
ASSYRGGKPTFYGYT
>NA|TRBJ2-7|TRBV5-4
ASSLGWASSYEQY
>NA|TRBJ2-7|TRBV27
ASSLRFGYEQY
>NA|TRBJ1-5|TRBV9
ASSQTGDNQPQH
>TRBD2|TRBJ2-1|TRBV7-3
ASSSSGRGNEQF
>TRBD1|TRBJ2-7|TRBV11-2
ASSLWDSQFYEQY
>NA|TRBJ1-2|TRBV19
ASSIWGANYGYT